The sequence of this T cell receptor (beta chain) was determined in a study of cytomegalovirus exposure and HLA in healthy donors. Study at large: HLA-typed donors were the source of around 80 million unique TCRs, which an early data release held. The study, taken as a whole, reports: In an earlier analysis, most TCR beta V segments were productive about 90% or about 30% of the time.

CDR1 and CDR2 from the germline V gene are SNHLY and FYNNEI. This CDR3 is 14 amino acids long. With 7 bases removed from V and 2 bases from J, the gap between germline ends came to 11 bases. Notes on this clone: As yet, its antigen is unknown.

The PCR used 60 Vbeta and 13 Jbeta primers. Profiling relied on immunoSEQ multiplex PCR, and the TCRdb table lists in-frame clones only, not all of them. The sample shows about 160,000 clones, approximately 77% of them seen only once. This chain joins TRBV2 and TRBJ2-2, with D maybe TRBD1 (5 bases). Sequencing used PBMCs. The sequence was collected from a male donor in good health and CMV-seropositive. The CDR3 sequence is CASNRQPNTGELFF. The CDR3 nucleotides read TGTGCCAGCAACAGACAGCCCAACACCGGGGAGCTGTTTTTT.